The 6 T cell receptor beta chains below all came from one sample that was sequenced in a study of blood T cells in healthy people across ages. Primed by a sample-barcoded 5' primer and a J-beta primer mix, a second PCR proceeded for about 6 to 11 cycles. In TCRdb, the 5' RACE reads were re-called with MiXCR into one record per CDR3 protein. The sample yields 700,000 to 850,000 distinct CDR3 sequences, less than 70% seen once. Material for sequencing was blood. The receptors derive from a man aged 80 or over in good health.

This clonotype has a handful of counts. V usage is TRBV11-2 and J usage is TRBJ2-7; D ambiguous. The CDR3 runs 11 residues. V gave up 5 bases and J gave up 3 bases, with 5 bases separating them. Germline V CDR1 and CDR2: SGHAT, FQNNGV. CDR3 in DNA: TGTGCCAGCAGCCGAATCTACGAGCAGTACTTC. Translating gives CASSRIYEQYF.

This chain joins TRBV20-1 and TRBJ2-3; 10 bases line up with TRBD1. Germline-derived CDR1 and CDR2 are DFQATT and SNEGSKA (reference sequence). CDR3 size: 18 residues. The J segment lost 0 bases and the V segment lost 0 bases, leaving 9 bases of the junction unmatched. The CDR3 spells CSARDRQGAQLSTDTQYF. CDR3 bases: TGCAGTGCTAGAGATCGACAGGGGGCTCAATTGAGCACAGATACGCAGTATTTT.

This chain uses TRBV24-1 with TRBJ2-1; TRBD1 aligns across 9 bases. The germline V gene encodes CDR1 KGHDR and CDR2 SFDVKD. The CDR3 totals 15 residues. Trimming cost V 0 bases and J 13 bases; bases outside gene matches: 9. Here the CDR3 reads CATSDLQQGATDQFF. In DNA, the CDR3 is TGTGCCACCAGTGATTTGCAACAGGGGGCAACAGACCAGTTCTTC.

The chain joins TRBV29-1 to TRBJ2-5; D assignment may be TRBD1 or TRBD2 (6 bases each). V shed 1 base and J shed 3 bases, with 24 bases lying between them. Germline CDR1 SQVTM, CDR2 ANQGSEA. This CDR3 region has 18 residues. The CDR3 DNA reads TGCAGCGTTGAAGTGTCTACGGGGGCAGCTTTTTGGGAAGAGACCCAGTACTTC. Its translation is CSVEVSTGAAFWEETQYF.

This clonotype came up many times. The rearrangement uses TRBV20-1 and TRBJ2-1, with 7 bases aligning to TRBD2. The CDR3 is 15 residues long. V lost 3 bases and J lost 9; bases outside the gene matches: 14. From germline, CDR1 is DFQATT and CDR2 SNEGSKA (reference sequence). The CDR3 DNA is TGCAGTGCTAGGGGTTGCGAGCGGGAAGGGTGTGAGCAGTTCTTC. It encodes CSARGCEREGCEQFF.

The CDR3 nucleotides read TGCGCCAGCGTGAGATCCCCCGGGGAAGAAGAGACCCAGTACTTC. This gives the protein CASVRSPGEEETQYF. This sequence joins TRBV5-1 and TRBJ2-5; D may be TRBD2 (5 bases). Trimming stripped 7 bases from V and 3 bases from J, with 19 bases between. Per the germline V gene, CDR1 is SGHRS and CDR2 is YFSETQ. CDR3 size: 15 residues.